Below are 29 T cell receptor beta chains sequenced from a single sample in a study of blood T cell repertoires in COVID-19. The table came from immunoSEQ multiplex PCR; TCRdb's copy has only in-frame clones and leaves some out. The profile covers about 88,000 clones, with roughly 82% appearing a single time and about 25% taken by the ten largest. Sample: peripheral blood. Source of these receptors: a human donor in a cohort sampled during active COVID-19.

V and J are TRBV3-1 (or the pseudogene TRBV3-2) and TRBJ2-2, with 12 nucleotides matching TRBD2. Trimming took 1 base from V and 4 from J; bases not matched to a gene: 7. The CDR3 sequence is 18 residues long. In germline, CDR1 is LGHDT, CDR2 YNNKEL (reference sequence). CDR3 bases: TGTGCCAGCAGCCAAGGTCTAGCGGGAGGGGCTGGCACCGGGGAGCTGTTTTTT. Its protein product is CASSQGLAGGAGTGELFF.

The CDR3 reads CASRWGPANTGELFF. The CDR3 region has the DNA TGTGCCAGCAGGTGGGGGCCTGCGAACACCGGGGAGCTGTTTTTT. The chain has TRBV6-5 and TRBJ2-2; perhaps TRBD1 as D (6 bases). CDR3 length equals 15 residues. CDR1 MNHEY and CDR2 SVGAGI come from the germline V gene. V lost 6 bases to trimming and J lost 0 bases, with 11 bases between them.

This clone was detected only once. V is TRBV5-4 and J is TRBJ2-7; possibly TRBD1 for D (5 bases). With 2 bases removed from V and 0 bases from J, the gap between germline ends came to 12 bases. Germline V gives CDR1 SGHNT, CDR2 YYREEE (reference sequence). The CDR3 is made up of 15 amino acids. CDR3 region: CASSFQGGGSYEQYF. CDR3 nucleotide sequence: TGTGCCAGCAGCTTCCAGGGTGGCGGCTCCTACGAGCAGTACTTC.

The chain uses TRBV5-1 and TRBJ2-2; TRBD1 is a possible D gene (5 bases). The germline V gene has CDR1 SGHRS and CDR2 YFSETQ. Trimming took 0 bases from V and 5 from J, leaving 14 bases between them. The CDR3 runs to 16 residues. In DNA, the CDR3 is TGCGCCAGCAGCTTGGTCCAACAGGCTCGGACCGGGGAGCTGTTTTTT. Translated, it gives CASSLVQQARTGELFF.

This sequence joins TRBV7-8 and TRBJ2-3; the match to TRBD2 covers 7 bases. The CDR3 contains 15 residues. Germline V gene lookup returns CDR1 SGHVS and CDR2 FQNEAQ. V shed 2 bases and J 6 bases; nucleotides not matched to a gene: 8. CDR3 nucleotide sequence: TGTGCCAGCAGCTTACGTGGGAGGGACCCCGATACGCAGTATTTT. This encodes CASSLRGRDPDTQYF.

The gene calls are TRBV7-2 and TRBJ2-3, with TRBD1 as a possible D gene (6 bases). Germline V gene lookup returns CDR1 SGHTA and CDR2 FQGNSA. The CDR3 runs to 15 residues. Trimming took off 4 bases at V and 2 bases at J, with 13 bases between the two ends. In DNA form, the CDR3 reads TGTGCCAGCAGCTCCCGACAGGAGCACACAGATACGCAGTATTTT. It translates to CASSSRQEHTDTQYF. The full variable domain, in which reference TRBV7-2 and TRBJ2-3 provide the parts outside the CDR3, is GAGVSQSPSNKVTEKGKDVELRCDPISGHTALYWYRQSLGQGLEFLIYFQGNSAPDKSGLPSDRFSAERTGGSVSTLTIQRTQQEDSAVYLCASSSRQEHTDTQYFGPGTRLTVL.

J is TRBJ2-7 and V is TRBV6-2 or TRBV6-3; a possible D gene is TRBD1 (5 bases). Per germline, CDR1 MNHEY and CDR2 SVGEGT. The CDR3 has 14 residues. Trimming shortened V by 2 bases and J by 6 bases, and 14 bases separated the two germline ends. As DNA, the CDR3 is TGTGCCAGCAGTTACCCCCGCCAAAGGGGCGAGCAGTACTTC. It is translated as CASSYPRQRGEQYF.

This sequence joins TRBV7-2 and TRBJ1-4; TRBD1 matches 8 bases. CDR1 is SGHTA and CDR2 is FQGNSA in the germline V gene. Losses at the gene ends were 5 bases for V and 8 bases for J; bases not matched to a gene: 10. The CDR3 length is 15 residues. The CDR3 sequence: CASSPRTGRREKLFF. The CDR3 coding sequence is TGTGCCAGCAGCCCGCGGACAGGGAGGCGAGAAAAACTGTTTTTT.

This rearrangement joins TRBV4-1 to TRBJ1-1, with TRBD1 as a possible D gene (5 bases). Germline assignment: CDR1 MGHRA and CDR2 YSYEKL. Trimming shortened V by 5 bases and J by 5 bases, and 15 bases separated the two germline ends. This CDR3 spans 14 amino acids. The CDR3 spells CASSLLGGVTEAFF. The DNA for the CDR3 is TGCGCCAGCAGCTTACTCGGGGGGGTGACTGAAGCTTTCTTT.

The chain has TRBV7-9 and TRBJ2-1; TRBD2 matches 7 bases. Germline assignment: CDR1 SEHNR and CDR2 FQNEAQ (reference sequence). J lost 3 bases, V lost 5 bases, and 10 bases had no gene match. This CDR3 has 16 amino acids. The CDR3 sequence is CASSPLEGGIYNEQFF. CDR3 DNA sequence: TGTGCCAGCAGCCCGTTGGAGGGAGGGATCTACAATGAGCAGTTCTTC.

This chain links TRBV9 with TRBJ2-5; 11 bases match TRBD1. Germline CDR1 is SGDLS and CDR2 is YYNGEE. With V trimmed by 0 bases and J by 0 bases, 13 bases remained unmatched. This CDR3 has 20 residues. CDR3 residues: CASSVGSWDRGIRNQETQYF. CDR3 coding DNA: TGTGCCAGCAGCGTAGGGTCCTGGGACAGGGGGATCCGGAACCAAGAGACCCAGTACTTC.

The chain links TRBV11-2 to TRBJ2-7; 13 bases fit TRBD2. CDR3 length: 16 residues. Looked up from germline, CDR1 is SGHAT and CDR2 is FQNNGV. J gave up 2 bases and V 5 bases, and 6 bases lay outside the gene matches. For the CDR3, the DNA is TGTGCCAGCAGCCCCGCCGGGACTAGCGGGGCCTACGAGCAGTACTTC. Protein product: CASSPAGTSGAYEQYF. The variable domain in full, with the rest retrieved from reference TRBV11-2 and TRBJ2-7, is EAGVAQSPRYKIIEKRQSVAFWCNPISGHATLYWYQQILGQGPKLLIQFQNNGVVDDSQLPKDRFSAERLKGVDSTLKIQPAKLEDSAVYLCASSPAGTSGAYEQYFGPGTRLTVT.

The gene calls are TRBV29-1 and TRBJ1-1, with D unclear. There are 15 residues in the CDR3. Germline V CDR1 and CDR2: SQVTM, ANQGSEA. V was cut by 2 bases and J by 5 bases, with 18 bases left in between. CDR3: CSVEIPQARVTEAFF. CDR3 DNA sequence: TGCAGCGTTGAAATCCCGCAGGCCCGAGTTACTGAAGCTTTCTTT.

The rearrangement links TRBV7-2 to TRBJ2-3; 9 nucleotides agree with TRBD1. The CDR3 loop spans 14 amino acids. Trimming at V came to 5 bases and at J to 3 bases, leaving 3 bases not matched to a gene. Germline V CDR1 and CDR2: SGHTA, FQGNSA. CDR3 amino acids: CASSGQGRTDTQYF. CDR3 bases: TGTGCCAGCAGCGGACAGGGGAGGACAGATACGCAGTATTTT.

This clone came up a few times. The chain links TRBV3-1 (or the pseudogene TRBV3-2) to TRBJ2-3; tentatively, D is TRBD1 (6 bases). Trimming removed 3 bases at V and 5 bases at J, with 12 bases between. This CDR3 is 14 amino acids long. Germline V CDR1 and CDR2: LGHDT, YNNKEL (reference sequence). The CDR3: CASSQGQGGDTQYF. DNA for the CDR3: TGTGCCAGCAGCCAGGGGCAAGGGGGAGATACGCAGTATTTT.

The V gene is TRBV20-1, the J gene TRBJ1-1, with TRBD1 matching over 8 bases. This CDR3 is built from 16 residues. V lost 3 bases and J lost 5; bases outside the gene matches: 14. The germline V gene encodes CDR1 DFQATT and CDR2 SNEGSKA (reference sequence). The CDR3 bases are TGCAGTGCTAGTTCAGACAGGGGTCTAAGGGGGACTGAAGCTTTCTTT. Translating it yields CSASSDRGLRGTEAFF.

This chain joins TRBV29-1 and TRBJ2-3; 9 bases agree with TRBD2. The CDR3 covers 14 residues. The germline gives CDR1 SQVTM, CDR2 ANQGSEA. V lost 6 bases to trimming and J lost 0 bases; unmatched junction nucleotides: 4. In DNA, the CDR3 is TGCAGCGTAACTAGCGGGTTGAGCACAGATACGCAGTATTTT. Residues: CSVTSGLSTDTQYF.

The chain combines TRBV3-1 (or the pseudogene TRBV3-2) with TRBJ2-3; TRBD2 agrees at 9 bases. This CDR3 contains 16 residues. Germline trimming cut 2 bases from V and 5 bases from J; bases unmatched to any gene: 8. CDR1 is LGHDT and CDR2 is YNNKEL in the germline V gene (reference sequence). This CDR3 reads CASSQNSGGRGDTQYF. The CDR3 nucleotides read TGTGCCAGCAGCCAAAACAGCGGGGGGCGGGGAGATACGCAGTATTTT.

This chain connects TRBV18 to TRBJ2-7; 11 nucleotides line up with TRBD2. Germline CDR1 and CDR2: KGHSH and LQKENI. The V gene end was trimmed by 6 bases and the J gene end by 3 bases; junction bases not matched to a gene: 10. The CDR3 covers 16 residues. CDR3 loop: CASSHTTLAGDYEQYF. CDR3 in DNA: TGTGCCAGCTCCCACACAACACTAGCGGGGGACTACGAGCAGTACTTC.

The chain links TRBV28 to TRBJ2-1, with 8 bases identical to TRBD1. V gave up 7 bases and J gave up 3 bases; unmatched junction bases: 11. Germline V lookup: CDR1 MDHEN, CDR2 SYDVKM. CDR3 length: 16 residues. CDR3 DNA: TGTGCCAGCAACCGAATACAGGGGGGAGGCTACAATGAGCAGTTCTTC. It is translated as CASNRIQGGGYNEQFF.

CDR3 nucleotide sequence: TGTGCCAGCTCACCAGCCAGTCGCTACGAGCAGTACTTC. It codes for CASSPASRYEQYF. This chain links TRBV18 with TRBJ2-7; D uncertain. Trimming removed 2 bases at V and 3 bases at J, with 8 bases between. Germline CDR1 and CDR2: KGHSH and LQKENI. This CDR3 has 13 residues. The whole variable domain, filled in from reference TRBV18 and TRBJ2-7, reads NAGVMQNPRHLVRRRGQEARLRCSPMKGHSHVYWYRQLPEEGLKFMVYLQKENIIDESGMPKERFSAEFPKEGPSILRIQQVVRGDSAAYFCASSPASRYEQYFGPGTRLTVT.

The chain recombines TRBV9 with TRBJ1-1; D might be TRBD1 (5 bases). CDR3 length: 15 residues. Trimming took 0 bases from V and 2 from J, leaving 11 bases between them. The germline V gene encodes CDR1 SGDLS and CDR2 YYNGEE. CDR3 sequence reads: CASSVAQGLNTEAFF. The DNA of the CDR3 is TGTGCCAGCAGCGTAGCCCAGGGACTCAACACTGAAGCTTTCTTT.

This chain connects TRBV28 to TRBJ2-3, with TRBD2 identical over 14 bases. V was pared by 4 bases and J by 3 bases, with 9 bases of the junction left unmatched. The germline gives CDR1 MDHEN, CDR2 SYDVKM. The CDR3 consists of 18 residues. The CDR3 reads CASSSPGLAGVLTDTQYF. CDR3 in DNA: TGTGCCAGCAGTTCTCCGGGACTAGCGGGAGTATTGACAGATACGCAGTATTTT.

V usage is TRBV9 and J usage is TRBJ2-1; 7 nucleotides agree with TRBD2. CDR1 is SGDLS, CDR2 YYNGEE, per germline. The ends lost 4 bases at V and 3 bases at J; junction bases unmatched: 10. This CDR3 is built from 16 residues. In DNA, the CDR3 is TGTGCCAGCAGCTCAGAAACTAGCGCATACTACAATGAGCAGTTCTTC. Amino acid sequence: CASSSETSAYYNEQFF. Using reference TRBV9 and TRBJ2-1 for the parts outside the CDR3, the full variable domain is DSGVTQTPKHLITATGQRVTLRCSPRSGDLSVYWYQQSLDQGLQFLIQYYNGEERAKGNILERFSAQQFPDLHSELNLSSLELGDSALYFCASSSETSAYYNEQFFGPGTRLTVL.

The chain joins TRBV11-2 to TRBJ1-1, with TRBD1 matching 10 bases. The V gene end was trimmed by 5 bases and the J gene end by 7 bases; junction bases not matched to a gene: 7. This CDR3 is built from 14 residues. Per germline, CDR1 SGHAT and CDR2 FQNNGV. In nucleotides, the CDR3 is TGTGCCAGCAGCCCCGGGGACAGGGGTAGTGAAGCTTTCTTT. It specifies CASSPGDRGSEAFF.

This chain connects TRBV5-1 to TRBJ2-7, with 10 bases identical to TRBD2. Germline assignment: CDR1 SGHRS and CDR2 YFSETQ. Losses at the gene ends were 2 bases for V and 1 base for J; bases not matched to a gene: 6. The length of the CDR3 is 16 residues. The CDR3 sequence: CASSFMGLASSYEQYF. In DNA, the CDR3 is TGCGCCAGCAGCTTTATGGGACTAGCGTCTTCCTACGAGCAGTACTTC.

As concerns this clone: Sequence at one end of the junction differs from germline and may be a read error. The gene calls are TRBV6-6 and TRBJ1-5; 7 positions agree with TRBD1. Germline V gene data show CDR1 as MNHNY and CDR2 as SVGAGI (reference sequence). The CDR3 loop spans 15 amino acids. Written as DNA, the CDR3 is TGTGCCAGCAGTTACGGAGGGGGCGGCAATCAACCCCAGCATTTT. As protein: CASSYGGGGNQPQHF.

The rearrangement links TRBV5-4 to TRBJ1-2; 10 bases map to TRBD1. Looked up from germline, CDR1 is SGHNT and CDR2 is YYREEE (reference sequence). The CDR3 extends over 14 amino acids. V lost 0 bases, J lost 4 bases, and 0 bases stayed unmatched. In DNA, the CDR3 is TGTGCCAGCAGCTTGGGGGACAGGGGCTATGGCTACACCTTC. It codes for CASSLGDRGYGYTF.

In DNA form, the CDR3 reads TGTGCCAGCAGCGTAGTAGGGGATAGCACTGAAGCTTTCTTT. It translates to CASSVVGDSTEAFF. The chain employs TRBV9 and TRBJ1-1, with a possible D match to TRBD1 (5 bases). Germline lookup yields CDR1 SGDLS and CDR2 YYNGEE. The CDR3 extends over 14 amino acids. Trimming removed 0 bases from V and 4 bases from J, with 10 bases in between.